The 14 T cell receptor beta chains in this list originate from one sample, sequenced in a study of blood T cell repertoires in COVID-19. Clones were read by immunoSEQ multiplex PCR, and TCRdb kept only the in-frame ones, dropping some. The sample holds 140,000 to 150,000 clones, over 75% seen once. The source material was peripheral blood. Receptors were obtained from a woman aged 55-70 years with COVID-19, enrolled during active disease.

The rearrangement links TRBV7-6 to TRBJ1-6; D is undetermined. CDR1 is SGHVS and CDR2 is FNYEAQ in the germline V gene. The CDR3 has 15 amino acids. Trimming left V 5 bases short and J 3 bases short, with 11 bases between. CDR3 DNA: TGTGCCAGCAGCCTAACCAGGTTCTATAATTCACCCCTCCACTTT. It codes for CASSLTRFYNSPLHF.

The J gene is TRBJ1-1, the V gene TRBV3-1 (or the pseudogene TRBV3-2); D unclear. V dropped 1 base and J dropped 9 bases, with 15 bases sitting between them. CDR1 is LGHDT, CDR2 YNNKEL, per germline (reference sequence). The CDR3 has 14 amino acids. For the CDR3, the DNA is TGTGCCAGCAGCCAAGGGTCCGCGGGGATGAAAGCTTTCTTT. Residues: CASSQGSAGMKAFF.

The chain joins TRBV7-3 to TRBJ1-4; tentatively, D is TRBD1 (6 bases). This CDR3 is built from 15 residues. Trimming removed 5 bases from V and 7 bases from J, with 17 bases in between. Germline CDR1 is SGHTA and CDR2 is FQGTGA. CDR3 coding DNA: TGTGCCAGCAGCCCTACAGGGCAGGCGACTGAAAAACTGTTTTTT. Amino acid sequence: CASSPTGQATEKLFF.

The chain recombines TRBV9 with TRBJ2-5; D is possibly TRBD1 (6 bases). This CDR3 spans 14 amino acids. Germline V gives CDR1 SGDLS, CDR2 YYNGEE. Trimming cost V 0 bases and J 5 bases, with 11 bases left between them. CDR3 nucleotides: TGTGCCAGCAGCGTAGCCAGGGGTGGGGAGACCCAGTACTTC. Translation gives CASSVARGGETQYF. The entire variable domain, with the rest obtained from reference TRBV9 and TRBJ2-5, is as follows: DSGVTQTPKHLITATGQRVTLRCSPRSGDLSVYWYQQSLDQGLQFLIQYYNGEERAKGNILERFSAQQFPDLHSELNLSSLELGDSALYFCASSVARGGETQYFGPGTRLLVL.

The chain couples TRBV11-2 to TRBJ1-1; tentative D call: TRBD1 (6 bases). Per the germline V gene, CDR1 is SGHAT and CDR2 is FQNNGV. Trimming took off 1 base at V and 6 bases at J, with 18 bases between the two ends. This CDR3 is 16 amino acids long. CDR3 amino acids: CASSLVAGGRQAEAFF. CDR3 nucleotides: TGTGCCAGCAGCTTAGTAGCCGGGGGGAGACAGGCTGAAGCTTTCTTT.

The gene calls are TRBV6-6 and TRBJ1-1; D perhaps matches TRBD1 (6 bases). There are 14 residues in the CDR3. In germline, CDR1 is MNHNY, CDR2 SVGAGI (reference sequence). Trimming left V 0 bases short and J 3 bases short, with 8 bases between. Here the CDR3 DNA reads TGTGCCAGCAGTTACTCAAGGACAGACACTGAAGCTTTCTTT. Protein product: CASSYSRTDTEAFF.

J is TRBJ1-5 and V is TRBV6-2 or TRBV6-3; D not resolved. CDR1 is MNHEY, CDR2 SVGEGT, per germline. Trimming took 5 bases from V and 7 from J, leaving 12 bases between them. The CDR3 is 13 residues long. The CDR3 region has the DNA TGTGCCAGCAGTAGAGGTCTTCAGCAGCCCCAGCATTTT. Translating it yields CASSRGLQQPQHF.

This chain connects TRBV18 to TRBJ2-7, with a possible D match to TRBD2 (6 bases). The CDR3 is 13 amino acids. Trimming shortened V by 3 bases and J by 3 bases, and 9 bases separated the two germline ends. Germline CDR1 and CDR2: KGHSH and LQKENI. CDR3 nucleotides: TGTGCCAGCTCACCTGGGACTGTCTACGAGCAGTACTTC. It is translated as CASSPGTVYEQYF.

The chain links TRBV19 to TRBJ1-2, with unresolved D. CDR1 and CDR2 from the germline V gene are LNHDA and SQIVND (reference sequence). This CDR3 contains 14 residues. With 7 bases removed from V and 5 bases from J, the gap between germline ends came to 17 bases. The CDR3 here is CASISSWGEYGYTF. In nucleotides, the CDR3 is TGTGCCAGTATTTCTTCATGGGGAGAATATGGCTACACCTTC.

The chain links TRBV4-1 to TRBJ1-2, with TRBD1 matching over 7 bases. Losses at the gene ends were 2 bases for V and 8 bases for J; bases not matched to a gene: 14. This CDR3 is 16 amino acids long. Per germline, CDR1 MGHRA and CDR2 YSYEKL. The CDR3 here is CASSQKGDSPVVGYTF. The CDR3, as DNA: TGCGCCAGCAGCCAAAAGGGGGACAGCCCTGTGGTCGGCTACACCTTC.

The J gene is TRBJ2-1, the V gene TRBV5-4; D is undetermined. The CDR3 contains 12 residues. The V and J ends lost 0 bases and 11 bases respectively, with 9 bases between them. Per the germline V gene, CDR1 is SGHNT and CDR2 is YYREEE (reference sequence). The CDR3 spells CASSLDSGKQFF. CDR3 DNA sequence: TGTGCCAGCAGCTTGGATTCGGGTAAGCAGTTCTTC.

CDR3 DNA: TGTGCCAGCACCGCCACGAAGTACGGTGAAGCTTTCTTT. This gives the protein CASTATKYGEAFF. The chain has TRBV3-1 (or the pseudogene TRBV3-2) and TRBJ1-1; D not certain. Trimming took 7 bases from V and 7 from J, leaving 16 bases between them. CDR1 is LGHDT, CDR2 YNNKEL, per germline (reference sequence). The CDR3 loop spans 13 amino acids.

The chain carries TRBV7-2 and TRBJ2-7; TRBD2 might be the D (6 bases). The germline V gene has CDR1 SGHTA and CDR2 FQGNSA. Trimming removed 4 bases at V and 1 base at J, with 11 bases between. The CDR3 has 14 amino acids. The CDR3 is CASSSDYRSYEQYF. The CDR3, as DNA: TGTGCCAGCAGCTCGGACTACCGGTCCTACGAGCAGTACTTC.

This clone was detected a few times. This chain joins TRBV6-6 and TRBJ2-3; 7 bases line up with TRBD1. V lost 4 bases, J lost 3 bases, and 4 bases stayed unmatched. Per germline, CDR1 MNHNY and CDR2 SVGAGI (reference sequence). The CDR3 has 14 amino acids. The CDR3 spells CASSLEGATDTQYF. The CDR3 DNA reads TGTGCCAGCAGTTTAGAGGGGGCAACAGATACGCAGTATTTT.